These 22 T cell receptor beta chains originate from one sample sequenced in a study of human T cells and chemical hapten exposure. Time point specified: patch test 2, 6 weeks after DPC sensitization. The treatment denotes: therapeutic diphenylcyclopropenone sensitization with weekly scalp DPC. TCRdb passed the RACE reads through MiXCR, listing each CDR3 protein once. The sample has about 40,000 distinct CDR3 sequences, roughly 3.3% seen once. The sequencing used whole blood, collected in connection with sensitization to the hapten diphenylcyclopropenone (DPC). These receptors were collected from a man aged 35-49 years with alopecia areata. Some clones in this sample may be carry-over from other donors' samples.

This clonotype occurred many times. The chain joins TRBV20-1 to TRBJ2-1, with D hard to call. The CDR3 length is 15 residues. The germline V gene has CDR1 DFQATT and CDR2 SNEGSKA (reference sequence). V lost 0 bases and J 0 bases, leaving 9 bases between the germline ends. CDR3 sequence reads: CSARDQKSSYNEQFF. The CDR3 coding sequence is TGCAGTGCTAGAGATCAGAAAAGCTCCTACAATGAGCAGTTCTTC.

This clonotype showed up many times. The genes are TRBV5-6 and TRBJ1-2, with D unresolved. CDR1 is SGHDT, CDR2 YYEEEE, per germline. V lost 1 base, J lost 8 bases, and 12 bases lay in between. This CDR3 has 13 residues. The CDR3 here is CASSLSGRGGYTF. The CDR3 coding sequence is TGTGCCAGCAGCTTGTCCGGGCGCGGCGGCTACACCTTC.

This clonotype was detected ten times or more. The V gene is TRBV12-3 or TRBV12-4, the J gene TRBJ1-2; TRBD1 might be the D (6 bases). V was shortened by 5 bases and J by 8 bases, with 21 bases between the two germline ends. This CDR3 contains 15 residues. CDR3 coding DNA: TGTGCCAGCAGTCTCCGGGCACCGGGGGCCACGGGCTACACCTTC. The encoded protein is CASSLRAPGATGYTF.

This clonotype appeared many times. The V gene is TRBV15, the J gene TRBJ2-7; the match to TRBD2 covers 14 bases. V was pared by 0 bases and J by 10 bases, with 5 bases of the junction left unmatched. Germline values: CDR1 LNHNV, CDR2 YYDKDF (reference sequence). This CDR3 has 15 residues. The CDR3 region is CATSRDRLAGGPQYF. In DNA form, the CDR3 reads TGTGCCACCAGCAGAGATCGACTAGCGGGAGGGCCCCAGTACTTC.

Ten or more counts support this clonotype. The rearrangement links TRBV6-2 or TRBV6-3 to TRBJ2-5, with a weak D call TRBD2 (7 bases). The CDR3 length is 14 residues. Germline lookup yields CDR1 MNHEY and CDR2 SVGEGT. V gave up 4 bases and J gave up 9 bases, with 18 bases separating them. The CDR3 DNA reads TGTGCCAGCAGTTCGGCGGGGGCCCGACGGTCCCAGTACTTC. It yields the protein CASSSAGARRSQYF.

This clonotype was observed at least ten times. The V call is TRBV7-2, the J call TRBJ2-5; the match to TRBD2 covers 7 bases. CDR1 is SGHTA, CDR2 FQGNSA, per germline. Trimming at V came to 3 bases and at J to 5 bases, leaving 6 bases not matched to a gene. The CDR3 length is 14 residues. In DNA form, the CDR3 reads TGTGCCAGCAGCTTTGGCGGGAGTAGGGAGACCCAGTACTTC. Translating gives CASSFGGSRETQYF. Looking up the rest from reference TRBV7-2 and TRBJ2-5 gives the full variable domain: GAGVSQSPSNKVTEKGKDVELRCDPISGHTALYWYRQSLGQGLEFLIYFQGNSAPDKSGLPSDRFSAERTGGSVSTLTIQRTQQEDSAVYLCASSFGGSRETQYFGPGTRLLVL.

This clonotype was seen ten or more times. The DNA for the CDR3 is TGTGCCAGCAGCCCGGACACGTACTACGAGCAGTACTTC. It codes for CASSPDTYYEQYF. The chain carries TRBV28 and TRBJ2-7; D might be TRBD1 (5 bases). Germline loops: CDR1 MDHEN, CDR2 SYDVKM. There are 13 residues in the CDR3. The V end was cut by 6 bases, the J end by 3 bases, with 12 bases between.

This clonotype was found many times. The chain employs TRBV5-1 and TRBJ2-6; TRBD1 or TRBD2 may be the D gene (5 bases each). Between the trimmed V and J ends, which lost 4 bases and 2 bases, there was a span of 19 bases. This CDR3 has 18 amino acids. Germline CDR1 SGHRS, CDR2 YFSETQ. CDR3: CASSLRDPLGAGANVLTF. The CDR3 DNA follows: TGCGCCAGCAGCCTCCGGGACCCCCTCGGAGCTGGGGCCAACGTCCTGACTTTC.

The table lists this clonotype with many counts. The rearrangement joins TRBV27 to TRBJ1-4, with D tentatively TRBD1 (6 bases). CDR3 length: 15 amino acids. Germline V CDR1 and CDR2: MNHEY, SMNVEV (reference sequence). V was cut by 4 bases and J by 7 bases, with 16 bases left in between. The CDR3 protein is CASSSAGRGGEKLFF. The CDR3 region has the DNA TGTGCCAGCAGTTCCGCAGGGCGAGGGGGTGAAAAACTGTTTTTT.

This clonotype was observed at least ten times. The V call is TRBV3-1, the J call TRBJ2-2, with 11 bases that match TRBD2. Germline values: CDR1 LGHDT, CDR2 YNNKEL (reference sequence). V shed 1 base and J 9 bases; nucleotides not matched to a gene: 7. There are 16 residues in the CDR3. The DNA for the CDR3 is TGTGCCAGCAGCCAAGGTTTAGCGGGAGGGCCGCGGGAGCTGTTTTTT. Translated, it gives CASSQGLAGGPRELFF. The full variable domain, with the rest looked up from reference TRBV3-1 and TRBJ2-2, is DTAVSQTPKYLVTQMGNDKSIKCEQNLGHDTMYWYKQDSKKFLKIMFSYNNKELIINETVPNRFSPKSPDKAHLNLHINSLELGDSAVYFCASSQGLAGGPRELFFGEGSRLTVL.

This clonotype was found many times. V and J are TRBV7-8 and TRBJ2-7, with 11 bases fitting TRBD2. Germline trimming cut 4 bases from V and 2 bases from J; bases unmatched to any gene: 7. Germline CDR1 reads SGHVS; CDR2 reads FQNEAQ. This CDR3 comprises 16 residues. CDR3: CASSSTGTSGTYEQYF. The CDR3 DNA reads as TGTGCCAGCAGCTCTACCGGGACTAGCGGAACCTACGAGCAGTACTTC.

This clonotype was found many times. The chain has TRBV9 and TRBJ2-5; D may be TRBD1 or TRBD2 (5 bases each). The ends were cut back, 1 base at V and 4 bases at J, with 11 bases in the middle. Germline V gene sequence: CDR1 SGDLS, CDR2 YYNGEE. This CDR3 region has 14 residues. CDR3 residues: CASSVIEGRETQYF. The DNA of the CDR3 is TGTGCCAGCAGCGTAATCGAGGGACGAGAGACCCAGTACTTC.

This clonotype was seen at least ten times. This chain connects TRBV27 to TRBJ1-5; D is unresolved. V lost 3 bases, J lost 0 bases, and 9 bases lay in between. The germline V gene has CDR1 MNHEY and CDR2 SMNVEV (reference sequence). This CDR3 is built from 15 residues. CDR3 sequence: CASSFGINSNQPQHF. The CDR3 DNA sequence: TGTGCCAGCAGTTTTGGGATTAATAGCAATCAGCCCCAGCATTTT.

By proportion, this clonotype is large (0.1 to 1%). V usage is TRBV20-1 and J usage is TRBJ2-7; TRBD1 aligns across 9 bases. Germline CDR1 reads DFQATT; CDR2 reads SNEGSKA (reference sequence). The junction had 7 bases not matched to a gene; V was cut back by 3 bases and J by 1 base. The length of the CDR3 is 15 residues. This chain's CDR3 is CSASSRDRASYEQYF. CDR3 DNA: TGCAGTGCTAGTTCCCGGGACAGGGCTTCCTACGAGCAGTACTTC.

The rearrangement uses TRBV28 and TRBJ1-2, with D unclear. The CDR3 extends over 14 amino acids. V gave up 4 bases and J gave up 5 bases, with 14 bases separating them. CDR1 and CDR2 from the germline V gene are MDHEN and SYDVKM. This chain's CDR3 is CASSSQGGHYGYTF. DNA for the CDR3: TGTGCCAGCAGTTCCCAAGGCGGGCATTATGGCTACACCTTC.

This clonotype was recorded many times. This chain uses TRBV28 with TRBJ2-6; D call uncertain. Trimming pared 4 bases from V and 3 bases from J, leaving 7 bases between. This CDR3 spans 14 amino acids. Germline V gene sequence: CDR1 MDHEN, CDR2 SYDVKM. The chain's CDR3 is CASSSRIGANVLTF. For the CDR3, the DNA is TGTGCCAGCAGTTCCCGAATTGGGGCCAACGTCCTGACTTTC.

The sample holds many counts of this clonotype. V is TRBV13 and J is TRBJ2-7, with D perhaps TRBD2 (7 bases). The CDR3 has 13 amino acids. The germline CDR1 and CDR2 sequences are PRHDT and FYEKMQ (reference sequence). Trimming stripped 10 bases from V and 3 bases from J, with 16 bases between. The CDR3 DNA follows: TGTGCCACCTCGCGGGGGCGGGACTACGAGCAGTACTTC. Translation gives CATSRGRDYEQYF.

As for this clonotype: This may be a read error, as it is one base from a much larger clone. The V gene is TRBV7-6, the J gene TRBJ2-6, with a tentative D call TRBD1 (6 bases). The CDR3 loop spans 17 amino acids. CDR1 and CDR2 from the germline V gene are SGHVS and FNYEAQ. The CDR3 loop is CASSWGHGEPGANVLAF. CDR3 sequence (DNA): TGTGCCAGCAGCTGGGGACATGGGGAACCTGGGGCCAACGTCCTGGCTTTC.

This clonotype was picked up many times. This chain uses TRBV3-1 with TRBJ2-3; 8 bases agree with TRBD2. CDR3 length: 12 amino acids. Per the germline V gene, CDR1 is LGHDT and CDR2 is YNNKEL (reference sequence). After removal of 4 bases from V and 14 bases from J, the junction contained 8 bases not matched to a gene. This chain's CDR3 is CASSRRAGVSYF. The CDR3 bases are TGTGCCAGCAGCCGACGAGCGGGAGTGTCGTATTTT.

This clonotype was counted many times. The chain recombines TRBV15 with TRBJ1-6; TRBD1 is a possible D gene (5 bases). Trimming shortened V by 1 base and J by 10 bases, and 14 bases separated the two germline ends. From germline, CDR1 is LNHNV and CDR2 YYDKDF (reference sequence). This CDR3 has 15 amino acids. CDR3 DNA sequence: TGTGCCACCAGCAGAGCGGGCAGGGTAGGGTCACCCCTCCACTTT. This codes for CATSRAGRVGSPLHF.

At least ten counts were recorded for this clonotype. The chain combines TRBV12-3 or TRBV12-4 with TRBJ2-7; D possibly corresponds to TRBD1 (6 bases). The CDR3 has 14 amino acids. Trimming took off 3 bases at V and 2 bases at J, with 11 bases between the two ends. CDR3 protein: CASSFSRGPYEQYF. The CDR3, as DNA: TGTGCCAGCAGTTTCTCCAGGGGACCCTACGAGCAGTACTTC.

As for this clonotype: It may be a read error: a sequence one base away is much more abundant. The V call is TRBV25-1, the J call TRBJ2-2; possibly TRBD1 or TRBD2 for D (5 bases each). The germline V gene has CDR1 MGHDK and CDR2 SYGVNS. The CDR3 is 15 residues long. CDR3 DNA: TGTGCCAGCAGTGCTGGGAGTGTTGGGACCGGGGAGCTGTTATTT. Protein: CASSAGSVGTGELLF.